This T cell receptor beta chain emerged from a study of blood T cell repertoires in COVID-19. As for the study in general: Both acute and convalescent COVID-19 samples were obtained from the United States, Italy and Spain. T cells, B-cell-depleted T cells, or PBMCs supplied cDNA or gDNA.

Repertoires were generated with immunoSEQ multiplex PCR, while TCRdb's copy carries only in-frame clones and drops some. The sample holds 470,000 or so clones, roughly 91% seen once. V shed 3 bases, J shed 2 bases, and the junction held 18 bases outside the gene matches. Per germline, CDR1 SGHRS and CDR2 YFSETQ. The CDR3 spans 20 residues. J is TRBJ2-3 and V is TRBV5-1; 10 nucleotides match TRBD2. The receptor comes from a young woman with acute or convalescent COVID-19. The sequencing sample was made of peripheral blood. CDR3 region: CASSSYVISGGQISTDTQYF. CDR3 DNA: TGCGCCAGCAGCTCATACGTGATTAGCGGGGGGCAAATCTCCACAGATACGCAGTATTTT.